A selection of T cell receptor beta chains follows, all from one sample in a study of sequential checkpoint blockade in melanoma. Clones were read by immunoSEQ multiplex PCR, and TCRdb kept only the in-frame ones, dropping some. The table has some 7,500 clones, around a quarter seen once. The sequencing here drew on tumor tissue (inferred from file names), taken from a patient given nivolumab and ipilimumab in sequence. The receptors were gathered from a human donor with melanoma. Each CDR3 is given with its conserved first and last residue. Fields, in order: D gene, CDR3 length, J gene, clone size, V gene, CDR3 DNA, CDR3 protein. A D gene is named only where the DNA matches it firmly. Some rows mark clone size as missing; the rest say once, few, many or name a class of expanded clone.

D: NA
length: 16
J: TRBJ2-4
size: many
V: TRBV11-3
DNA: TGTGCCAGCAGCTTGGGGTTATTGACAGCCAAAAACATTCAGTACTTC
CDR3: CASSLGLLTAKNIQYF

D: NA
length: 14
J: TRBJ2-7
size: medium-sized
V: TRBV9
DNA: TGTGCCAGCAGCGTAGGTGTAGGGGTCTACGAGCAGTACTTC
CDR3: CASSVGVGVYEQYF

D: TRBD1
length: 16
J: TRBJ1-6
size: few
V: TRBV15
DNA: TGTGCCACCAGCAGAGGGCGACAGGGGGCAAATTCACCCCTCCACTTT
CDR3: CATSRGRQGANSPLHF

D: TRBD2
length: 14
J: TRBJ2-3
size: NA
V: TRBV6-8
DNA: TGTGCCAGCAATCCCGGGACTAGCGCAGATACGCAGTATTTT
CDR3: CASNPGTSADTQYF

D: NA
length: 15
J: TRBJ2-2
size: NA
V: TRBV14
DNA: TGTGCCAGCAGCTCTACAGAGAGGGGGATCCGGGAGCTGTTTTTT
CDR3: CASSSTERGIRELFF

D: NA
length: 14
J: TRBJ1-2
size: many
V: TRBV11-3
DNA: TGTGCCAGCAGCCTGGGGTCTGAGACCTATGGCTACACCTTC
CDR3: CASSLGSETYGYTF

D: NA
length: 14
J: TRBJ2-3
size: NA
V: TRBV18
DNA: TGTGCCAGCTCACCCGTCCCGGGACCAGATACGCAGTATTTT
CDR3: CASSPVPGPDTQYF

D: NA
length: 16
J: TRBJ1-3
size: many
V: TRBV11-3
DNA: TGTGCCAGCGCGTTAGGACAGCCAAGCTCTGGAAACACCATATATTTT
CDR3: CASALGQPSSGNTIYF

D: NA
length: 14
J: TRBJ1-2
size: NA
V: TRBV18
DNA: TGTGCCAGCTCACCACCGGTTGGTGACTATGGCTACACCTTC
CDR3: CASSPPVGDYGYTF

D: TRBD1
length: 15
J: TRBJ1-1
size: NA
V: TRBV18
DNA: TGTGCCAGCTCACCATTACAGGGGGATGGCACTGAAGCTTTCTTT
CDR3: CASSPLQGDGTEAFF

D: TRBD1
length: 13
J: TRBJ2-3
size: NA
V: TRBV2
DNA: TGTGCCAGCAGTAGGACAGGTTCTGATACGCAGTATTTT
CDR3: CASSRTGSDTQYF

D: TRBD1
length: 15
J: TRBJ2-5
size: few
V: TRBV9
DNA: TGTGCCAGCAGCGTCACTGGGGGACAGGGAGAGACCCAGTACTTC
CDR3: CASSVTGGQGETQYF

D: TRBD1
length: 15
J: TRBJ2-7
size: NA
V: TRBV18
DNA: TGTGCCAGCTCCGTGAGGGACAGGAACTGGGGGGAGCAGTACTTC
CDR3: CASSVRDRNWGEQYF

D: NA
length: 12
J: TRBJ1-5
size: few
V: TRBV19
DNA: TGTGCCAGTAGTACTCAGAGTCAGCCCCAGCATTTT
CDR3: CASSTQSQPQHF

D: TRBD2
length: 14
J: TRBJ2-7
size: NA
V: TRBV5-1
DNA: TGCGCCAGCAGCATTGGGGGGGGACCGAACGAGCAGTACTTC
CDR3: CASSIGGGPNEQYF

D: NA
length: 13
J: TRBJ1-6
size: few
V: TRBV30
DNA: TGTGCCTGGAGTACCCGGGGAAATTCACCCCTCCACTTT
CDR3: CAWSTRGNSPLHF

D: TRBD2
length: 14
J: TRBJ2-5
size: NA
V: TRBV11-3
DNA: TGTGCCAGCAGCTTACTAGCGGGGTCGTCGACCCAGTACTTC
CDR3: CASSLLAGSSTQYF

D: NA
length: 15
J: TRBJ2-2
size: medium-sized
V: TRBV6-8
DNA: TGTGCCAGCAGCTGGACAGCCGCGAACACCGGGGAGCTGTTTTTT
CDR3: CASSWTAANTGELFF

D: NA
length: 15
J: TRBJ2-1
size: NA
V: TRBV1
DNA: TGCGCCAGCAGCCAAGATAGGGCGGAATACAATGAGCAGTTCTTC
CDR3: CASSQDRAEYNEQFF

D: NA
length: 15
J: TRBJ2-7
size: many
V: TRBV9
DNA: TGTGCCAGCAGTGTGTTTGGGACCACCCGGAGGGAGCAGTACTTC
CDR3: CASSVFGTTRREQYF

D: NA
length: 16
J: TRBJ1-3
size: NA
V: TRBV19
DNA: TGTGCCAGTAGTATAGCAGGGGTGAACTCTGGAAACACCATATATTTT
CDR3: CASSIAGVNSGNTIYF

D: NA
length: 11
J: TRBJ1-2
size: NA
V: TRBV19
DNA: TGTGCCACCAAAAGGGCGTACGGCTACACCTTC
CDR3: CATKRAYGYTF

D: NA
length: 16
J: TRBJ2-4
size: few
V: TRBV11-1
DNA: TGTGCCAGCAGCCCCTGGACAGAGAGGAGTACAAACATTCAGTACTTC
CDR3: CASSPWTERSTNIQYF

D: NA
length: 14
J: TRBJ2-1
size: NA
V: TRBV9
DNA: TGTGCCAGCAGCCTCGACTCTGGCTACAATGAGCAGTTCTTC
CDR3: CASSLDSGYNEQFF

D: NA
length: 18
J: TRBJ2-6
size: NA
V: TRBV6-8
DNA: TGTGCCAGCAGAAGGGGGACACAGGAATACTCTGGGGCCAACGTCCTGACTTTC
CDR3: CASRRGTQEYSGANVLTF

D: NA
length: 13
J: TRBJ2-7
size: NA
V: TRBV30
DNA: TGTGCCTGGAGTGTATCGGCAGGGGCCGAGCAGTACTTC
CDR3: CAWSVSAGAEQYF

D: TRBD2
length: 15
J: TRBJ2-7
size: NA
V: TRBV19
DNA: TGTGCCAGTAGTATGGAAAGGTCTAGCGGGTCCGTACAGTACTTC
CDR3: CASSMERSSGSVQYF

D: TRBD1
length: 15
J: TRBJ1-5
size: NA
V: TRBV4-1
DNA: TGCGCCAGCAGCCCGGGACAGCTGGTAAATCAGCCCCAGCATTTT
CDR3: CASSPGQLVNQPQHF

D: TRBD2
length: 15
J: TRBJ2-7
size: few
V: TRBV11-3
DNA: TGTGCCAGCAGCGTAGTAGCGGGAGAAGTTACCGAGCAGTACTTC
CDR3: CASSVVAGEVTEQYF